These T cell receptor beta chains were read from a single sample in a study of T cell responses to AZD1222 COVID-19 vaccine. The protocol was immunoSEQ multiplex PCR, while the TCRdb copy is restricted to in-frame clones and leaves out a portion. The repertoire includes 90,000 to 120,000 clones, more than 70% of them detected once, and approximately 7% sits in the top ten. The sequenced sample was peripheral blood, obtained on day 0 of AZD1222 vaccination. The receptor set was obtained from an adult in good health. The CDR3 runs from the conserved cysteine through the conserved F or W. A D gene is named only where the DNA matches it firmly. Where a row states a size, it is once, few, many or the class of an expanded clone; other rows omit it.

cdr3_length | d_call | j_call | v_call | clone_size | cdr3_nt | cdr3_aa
16 | . | TRBJ2-1 | TRBV6-1 | . | TGTGCCAGCAGTGAAGTTACAGGGTTCTCCTACAATGAGCAGTTCTTC | CASSEVTGFSYNEQFF
19 | TRBD2 | TRBJ2-1 | TRBV6-2/TRBV6-3 | . | TGTGCCAGCAGTACCCATCTCCTAGCGGGAGGGACGCCGGGTCGAGAGCAGTTCTTC | CASSTHLLAGGTPGREQFF
13 | . | TRBJ2-5 | TRBV4-2 | once | TGTGCCAGCAGCCAAGAACTGCGGTCGGCCCAGTACTTC | CASSQELRSAQYF
14 | TRBD1 | TRBJ2-3 | TRBV19 | . | TGTGCCAGTAGTCCGACAGGGAGCACAGATACGCAGTATTTT | CASSPTGSTDTQYF
17 | TRBD2 | TRBJ2-3 | TRBV6-4 | . | TGTGCCAGCAGTCCGGGACTAGCCCTATCCGGGGCAGATACGCAATATTTT | CASSPGLALSGADTQYF
14 | TRBD2 | TRBJ2-3 | TRBV30 | . | TGTGCCTGGCAGACTAGCGGATCCACAGATACGCAGTATTTT | CAWQTSGSTDTQYF
10 | . | TRBJ1-2 | TRBV7-9 | . | TGTGCCAGCAGCGACTATGGCTACACCTTC | CASSDYGYTF
15 | TRBD2 | TRBJ2-7 | TRBV5-1 | . | TGCGCCAGCAGCCCCGGGACTAGCGGTCTTTACGAGCAGTACTTC | CASSPGTSGLYEQYF
15 | . | TRBJ1-4 | TRBV5-1 | . | TGCGCCAGCAGCGGAATAGGGGCGGTTAATGAAAAACTGTTTTTT | CASSGIGAVNEKLFF
15 | TRBD1 | TRBJ1-1 | TRBV18 | . | TGTGCCAGCTCAGAACACAGGGGCGGAAACACTGAAGCTTTCTTT | CASSEHRGGNTEAFF
14 | . | TRBJ1-4 | TRBV5-6 | . | TGTGCCAGCAGCTTGGTTGGAGATAATGAAAAACTGTTTTTT | CASSLVGDNEKLFF
13 | . | TRBJ1-2 | TRBV12-3/TRBV12-4 | . | TGTGCCAGCAGTCCCCAGGAGGACTATGGCTACACCTTC | CASSPQEDYGYTF
16 | . | TRBJ2-2 | TRBV27 | . | TGTGCCAGCATTCGTCGACTAACTTCGAACACCGGGGAGCTGTTTTTT | CASIRRLTSNTGELFF
13 | . | TRBJ2-2 | TRBV7-9 | once | TGTGCCAGCAGCTTAGGGACTGTCGGGGAGCTGTTTTTT | CASSLGTVGELFF
18 | TRBD1 | TRBJ1-5 | TRBV28 | . | TGTGCCAGCAGTTTCTCGACAGGGTGGGGGGATAGCAATCAGCCCCAGCATTTT | CASSFSTGWGDSNQPQHF
16 | TRBD1 | TRBJ2-1 | TRBV10-3 | few | TGTGCCATCAGTGAGTTGAGGGACAGGGGCTACAATGAGCAGTTCTTC | CAISELRDRGYNEQFF
15 | TRBD1 | TRBJ1-2 | TRBV25-1 | . | TGTGCCAGCAGTGAACCTGGGACAGCGTCCTATGGCTACACCTTC | CASSEPGTASYGYTF
15 | . | TRBJ2-1 | TRBV7-3 | . | TGTGCCAGCAGCTTAGACGGTGGCTCCTACAATGAGCAGTTCTTC | CASSLDGGSYNEQFF
13 | . | TRBJ1-1 | TRBV27 | . | TGTGCCAGCAGTTTCACACCAATGGGTGAAGCTTTCTTT | CASSFTPMGEAFF
12 | . | TRBJ2-2 | TRBV29-1 | . | TGCAGCATTAACAGGGTACCCGGGGAGCTGTTTTTT | CSINRVPGELFF
13 | TRBD1 | TRBJ1-6 | TRBV20-1 | . | TGCAGTGCTAGTCAGGGGGCAAACTCACCCCTCCACTTT | CSASQGANSPLHF
17 | . | TRBJ2-1 | TRBV3-1/TRBV3-2 | . | TGTGCCAGCAGCCAAATAAGGGCGACTGGATCCTACAATGAGCAGTTCTTC | CASSQIRATGSYNEQFF
16 | TRBD2 | TRBJ2-7 | TRBV7-9 | . | TGTGCCAGCAGCTTAAGGACTAGCGGGGAATTATACGAGCAGTACTTC | CASSLRTSGELYEQYF
19 | . | TRBJ2-6 | TRBV7-9 | . | TGTGCCAGCAGCTCGCTGAAGACAGGCGATCACTCTGGGGCCAACGTCCTGACTTTC | CASSSLKTGDHSGANVLTF
16 | . | TRBJ1-5 | TRBV6-2/TRBV6-3 | . | TGTGCCAGCAGCCCTCGGGGTGGGGGGCTCAATCAGCCCCAGCATTTT | CASSPRGGGLNQPQHF
14 | . | TRBJ1-4 | TRBV6-5 | few | TGTGCCACCAGGGGTGCGGGAACTAATGAAAAACTGTTTTTT | CATRGAGTNEKLFF
13 | . | TRBJ2-6 | TRBV12-3/TRBV12-4 | . | TGTGCCAGCAGCCCCTCTGGGGCCAACGTCCTGACTTTC | CASSPSGANVLTF
16 | TRBD1 | TRBJ2-3 | TRBV7-9 | . | TGTGCCGTTCCACTTGGACAGGGGGTTCCCACAGATACGCAGTATTTT | CAVPLGQGVPTDTQYF
14 | . | TRBJ2-7 | TRBV5-5 | . | TGTGCCAGCAGCCAAGGGGCAGGCTCCTACGAGCAGTACTTC | CASSQGAGSYEQYF
13 | . | TRBJ2-7 | TRBV3-1/TRBV3-2 | . | TGTGCCAGCAGCCAAAAAACCAGATACGAGCAGTACTTC | CASSQKTRYEQYF
14 | . | TRBJ1-2 | TRBV30 | . | TGTGCCGGGACCGTTGGTCGGGCTAACTATGGCTACACCTTC | CAGTVGRANYGYTF